This TCR beta chain was captured in a study of blood T cell repertoires in COVID-19 (dated by TCRdb to 2018 to 2020). Background for the entire study: Samples from collaborators originated in the United States, Italy and Spain and spanned both the acute and convalescent phases of COVID-19. Subjects who had been exposed to COVID-19, were actively infected with it, or had recovered from it provided the deeply sampled blood TCRbeta repertoires that made up the dataset. The repertoires were made available in a free public database intended to serve as a resource for research on the immune response to SARS-CoV-2. Nearly every sample came with metadata listing a de-identified subject ID, COVID-19 status, age in years and sex. Where available, HLA class I and class II types were taken from metadata supplied by the sample provider and were not determined by assay-based typing. Samples came from the ongoing ImmuneRACE study (first 160 participants) plus 1,254 subjects from 6 global collaborators. The material from the prospective study consisted of cDNA or gDNA derived from T cells, B-cell-depleted T cells, or PBMCs.

Study-level results and caveats: How much clinical and demographic metadata was included differed by source and by participant, and the metadata was provided uncurated.

Participants in the prospective study were enrolled through a virtual design, were aged about 18 to 90 years, and lived in about two dozen United States geographic areas. In the prospective study, cohorts were assigned on the basis of participant-reported clinical history obtained from a screening survey and a study questionnaire. In the prospective study, whole blood, serum and a nasopharyngeal or oropharyngeal swab were collected from each participant by mobile phlebotomists. Over an approximately 2-month period, participants in the prospective study had the option of providing additional blood draws and questionnaires. Prospective study blood samples were shipped either frozen or at room temperature before DNA extraction. TCRbeta CDR3 regions were amplified from genomic DNA using the immunoSEQ Assay, a bias-controlled multiplex PCR. The paper's data handling went like this. Nucleated cell counts per sample were estimated from amplification of reference gene primers within the assay. To quantify the absolute abundance of each unique TCRbeta CDR3 rearrangement, sequence reads were collapsed and filtered. For each sample, productive Simpson clonality was calculated as the square root of Simpson's diversity index across productive rearrangements. TCRdb's version of the immuneACCESS table is confined to in-frame rearrangements and falls short of the full clone set. An unresolved V gene accounts for under half of the shortfall where checked; the remainder is of unknown origin. D and trimming come from the DNA, and the V and J calls and clone size come from that table. For this sample the table gives 200,000 or so clones, of which more than 70% were detected only once. Together, the top ten hold 2% to 2.5% of the sample.

Of note for this clone: There is no known antigen for this receptor. No base-level quality is on record; no much larger clone is a single base apart.

This clonotype originated in a woman in her forties with acute COVID-19. The sequencing input was PBMCs or T cells enriched from blood (not recorded which).

The nucleotide sequence reads TGTGCCAGCAGGAACATCCGAGGCGGAAGGGGAAACACCATATATTTT. This encodes CASRNIRGGRGNTIYF. The rearrangement combines TRBV11-2 with TRBJ1-3; confidence is insufficient to name the D gene. The V and J ends are trimmed by 6 bases and 4 bases, leaving 19 bases between them. From the cysteine through the phenylalanine, the CDR3 covers 16 amino acids. Only the CDR3 part of the read is kept: 48 bases, read in frame from the first base. As encoded in the germline V gene, CDR1 is SGHAT while CDR2 is FQNNGV. The full variable domain, completed from the reference TRBV11-2 and TRBJ1-3 proteins outside the CDR3, reads EAGVAQSPRYKIIEKRQSVAFWCNPISGHATLYWYQQILGQGPKLLIQFQNNGVVDDSQLPKDRFSAERLKGVDSTLKIQPAKLEDSAVYLCASRNIRGGRGNTIYFGEGSWLTVV.